This TCR beta chain was retrieved from a study of patients and donors after allogeneic stem cell transplantation. This CDR3 is built from 13 residues. V gave up 4 bases and J gave up 4 bases, with 10 bases separating them. Looked up from germline, CDR1 is MNHNS and CDR2 is SASEGT. This clonotype was counted at least ten times. MiXCR, applied by TCRdb to the RT-PCR reads, yields one record per CDR3 protein. This sample has roughly 200,000 distinct CDR3 sequences, with roughly two fifths found just once. The chain recombines TRBV6-1 with TRBJ1-1, with D unclear. This sequence was found in a human donor who was either an allogeneic HSCT recipient or a stem cell or donor lymphocyte infusion donor (not recorded which). It is not recorded whose cells these are; they may come from a transplant donor. The sequenced sample was blood, either unsorted or a sorted T cell fraction (not recorded which). The CDR3 reads CASSVGVVTEAFF. CDR3 DNA sequence: TGTGCCAGCAGTGTTGGGGTGGTCACTGAAGCTTTCTTT.